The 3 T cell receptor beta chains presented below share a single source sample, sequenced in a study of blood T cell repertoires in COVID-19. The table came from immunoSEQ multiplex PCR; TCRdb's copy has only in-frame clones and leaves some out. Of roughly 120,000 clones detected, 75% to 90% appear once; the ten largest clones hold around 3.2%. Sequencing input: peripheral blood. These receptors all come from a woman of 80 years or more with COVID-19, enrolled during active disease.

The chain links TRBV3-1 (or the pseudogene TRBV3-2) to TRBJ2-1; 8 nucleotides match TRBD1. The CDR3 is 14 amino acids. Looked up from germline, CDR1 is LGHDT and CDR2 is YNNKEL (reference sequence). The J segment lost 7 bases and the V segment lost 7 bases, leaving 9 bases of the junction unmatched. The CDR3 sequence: CASKTGQGANEQFF. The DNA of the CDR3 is TGTGCCAGCAAGACGGGGCAGGGGGCAAATGAGCAGTTCTTC.

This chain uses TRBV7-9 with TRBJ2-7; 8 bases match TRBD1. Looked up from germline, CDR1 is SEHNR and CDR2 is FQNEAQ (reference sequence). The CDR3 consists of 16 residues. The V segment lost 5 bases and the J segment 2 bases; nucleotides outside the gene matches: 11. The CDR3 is CASSPGSGTGAYEQYF. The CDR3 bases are TGTGCCAGCAGCCCCGGGTCCGGGACAGGCGCCTACGAGCAGTACTTC. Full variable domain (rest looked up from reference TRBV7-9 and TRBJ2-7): DTGVSQNPRHKITKRGQNVTFRCDPISEHNRLYWYRQTLGQGPEFLTYFQNEAQLEKSRLLSDRFSAERPKGSFSTLEIQRTEQGDSAMYLCASSPGSGTGAYEQYFGPGTRLTVT.

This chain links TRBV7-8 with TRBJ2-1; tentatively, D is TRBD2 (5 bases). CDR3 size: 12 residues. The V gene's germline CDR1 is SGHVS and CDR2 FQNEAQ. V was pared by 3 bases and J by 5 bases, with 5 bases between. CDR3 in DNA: TGTGCCAGCAGCTTCGGGAACAATGAGCAGTTCTTC. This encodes CASSFGNNEQFF.